This T cell receptor beta chain originates from a study of blood T cell repertoires in COVID-19. This CDR3 comprises 12 residues. The V and J ends lost 10 bases and 8 bases respectively, with 17 bases between them. Germline V gene sequence: CDR1 SNHLY, CDR2 FYNNEI. Clones were sequenced by immunoSEQ multiplex PCR, and TCRdb holds only the in-frame ones, with some missing. The sample includes tens of thousands of clones, around 80% of them seen just once. Sequencing used peripheral blood. The TCR sequence derives from a man aged 60 to 75 with active or convalescent COVID-19. V and J are TRBV2 and TRBJ1-2; D uncertain. CDR3 sequence (DNA): TGTGCCATGTCTACGAGCTCTTGGGGCTACACCTTC. It codes for CAMSTSSWGYTF.